The clone carrying this T cell receptor beta chain occurred a few times. Its antigen remains unidentified. The entry originates in a study of CD8+CD57+ T cells in acquired aplastic anemia. At the level of the study: Mean yield of DNA from sorted CD4+ and CD8+ cells was 3 to 3.5 ug. Healthy donors gave about 10.8 million reads on average for CD4+ cells.

Germline V gene data show CDR1 as SNHLY and CDR2 as FYNNEI. The CDR3 is 15 amino acids. Deletions cut 7 bases from V and 0 bases from J, with 14 bases between. The use of genomic DNA as template underpinned the TCR beta VDJ and CDR3 profiling. A single record per CDR3 protein comes from TCRdb applying MiXCR to the reads. The data show more than 100,000 distinct CDR3 sequences, 41% seen once. Study-wide results and caveats: Patients had about 31 CD8+ CDR3 sequences in common with controls (the shared set).

Sequencing was carried out using sorted CD4+, CD8+, or CD8+CD57+ T cells (not recorded which) from PBMCs. This rearrangement joins TRBV2 to TRBJ2-3; no reliable D call. The receptor comes from a human donor in good health, serving as a control. The CDR3 reads CASNGPALSTDTQYF. CDR3 DNA: TGTGCCAGCAATGGTCCAGCCCTAAGCACAGATACGCAGTATTTT.